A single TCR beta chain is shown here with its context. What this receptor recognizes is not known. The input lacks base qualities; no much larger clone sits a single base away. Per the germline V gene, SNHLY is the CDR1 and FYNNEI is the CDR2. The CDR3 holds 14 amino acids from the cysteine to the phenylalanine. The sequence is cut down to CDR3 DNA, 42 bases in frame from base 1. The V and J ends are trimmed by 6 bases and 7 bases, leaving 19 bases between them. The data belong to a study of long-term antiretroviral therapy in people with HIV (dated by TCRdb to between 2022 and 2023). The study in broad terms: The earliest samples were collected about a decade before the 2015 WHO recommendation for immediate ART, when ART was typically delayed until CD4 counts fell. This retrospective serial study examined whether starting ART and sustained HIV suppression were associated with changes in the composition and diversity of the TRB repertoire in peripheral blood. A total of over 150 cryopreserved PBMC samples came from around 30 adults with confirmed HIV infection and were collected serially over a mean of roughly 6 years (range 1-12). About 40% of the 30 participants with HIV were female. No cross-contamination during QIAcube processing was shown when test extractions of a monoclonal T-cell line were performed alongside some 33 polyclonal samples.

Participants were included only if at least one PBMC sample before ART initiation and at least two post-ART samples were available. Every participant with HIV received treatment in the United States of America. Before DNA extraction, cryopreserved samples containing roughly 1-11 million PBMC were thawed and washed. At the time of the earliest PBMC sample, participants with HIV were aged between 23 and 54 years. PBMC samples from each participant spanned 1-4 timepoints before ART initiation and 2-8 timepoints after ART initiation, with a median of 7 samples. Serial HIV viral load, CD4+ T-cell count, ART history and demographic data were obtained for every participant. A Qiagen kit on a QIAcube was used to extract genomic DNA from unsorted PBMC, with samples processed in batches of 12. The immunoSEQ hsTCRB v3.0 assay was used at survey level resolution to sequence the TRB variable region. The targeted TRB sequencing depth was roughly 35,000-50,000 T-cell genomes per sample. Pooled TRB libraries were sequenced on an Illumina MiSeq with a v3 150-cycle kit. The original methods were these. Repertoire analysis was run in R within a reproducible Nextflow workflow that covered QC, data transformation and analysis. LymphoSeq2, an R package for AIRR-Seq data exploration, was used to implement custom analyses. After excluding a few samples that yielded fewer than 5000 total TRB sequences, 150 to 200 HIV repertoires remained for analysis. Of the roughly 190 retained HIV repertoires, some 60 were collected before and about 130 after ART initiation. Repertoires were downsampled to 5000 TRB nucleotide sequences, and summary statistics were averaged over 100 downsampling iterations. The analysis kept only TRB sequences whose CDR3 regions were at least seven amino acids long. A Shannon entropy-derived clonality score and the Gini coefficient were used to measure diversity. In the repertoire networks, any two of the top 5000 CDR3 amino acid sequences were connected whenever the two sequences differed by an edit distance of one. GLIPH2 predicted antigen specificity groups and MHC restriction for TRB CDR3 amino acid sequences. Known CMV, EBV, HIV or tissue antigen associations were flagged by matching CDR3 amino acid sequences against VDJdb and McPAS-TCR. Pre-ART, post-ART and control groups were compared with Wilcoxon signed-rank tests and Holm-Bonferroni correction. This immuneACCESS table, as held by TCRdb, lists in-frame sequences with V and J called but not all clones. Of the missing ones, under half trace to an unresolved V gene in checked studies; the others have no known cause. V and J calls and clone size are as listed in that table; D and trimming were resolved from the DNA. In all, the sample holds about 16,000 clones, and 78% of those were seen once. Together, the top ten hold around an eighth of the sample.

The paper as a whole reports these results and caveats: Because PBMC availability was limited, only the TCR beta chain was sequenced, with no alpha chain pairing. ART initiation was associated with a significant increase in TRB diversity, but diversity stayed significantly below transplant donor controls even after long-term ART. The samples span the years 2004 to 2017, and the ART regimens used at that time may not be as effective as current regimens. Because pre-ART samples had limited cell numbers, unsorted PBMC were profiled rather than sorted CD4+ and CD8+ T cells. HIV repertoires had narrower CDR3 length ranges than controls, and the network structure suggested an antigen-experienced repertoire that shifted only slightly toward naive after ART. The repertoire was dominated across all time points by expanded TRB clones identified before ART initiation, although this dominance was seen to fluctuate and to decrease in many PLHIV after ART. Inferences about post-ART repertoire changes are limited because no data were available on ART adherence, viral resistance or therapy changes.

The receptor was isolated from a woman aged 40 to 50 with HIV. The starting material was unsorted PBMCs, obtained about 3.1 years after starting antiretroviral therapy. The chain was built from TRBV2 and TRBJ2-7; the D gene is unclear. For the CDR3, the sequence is CASRGWATLWEQYF. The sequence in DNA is TGTGCCAGCAGAGGGTGGGCCACCTTATGGGAGCAGTACTTC.